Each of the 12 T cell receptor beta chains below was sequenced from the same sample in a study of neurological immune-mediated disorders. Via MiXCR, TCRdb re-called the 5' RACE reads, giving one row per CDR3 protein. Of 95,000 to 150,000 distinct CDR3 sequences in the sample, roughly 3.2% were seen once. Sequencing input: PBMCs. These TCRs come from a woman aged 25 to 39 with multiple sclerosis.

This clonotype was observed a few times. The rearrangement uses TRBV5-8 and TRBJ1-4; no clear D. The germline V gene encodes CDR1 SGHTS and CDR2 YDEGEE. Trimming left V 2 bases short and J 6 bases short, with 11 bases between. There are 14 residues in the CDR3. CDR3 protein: CASSFGSGYEKLFF. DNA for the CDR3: TGTGCCAGCAGCTTCGGGTCGGGTTATGAAAAACTGTTTTTT.

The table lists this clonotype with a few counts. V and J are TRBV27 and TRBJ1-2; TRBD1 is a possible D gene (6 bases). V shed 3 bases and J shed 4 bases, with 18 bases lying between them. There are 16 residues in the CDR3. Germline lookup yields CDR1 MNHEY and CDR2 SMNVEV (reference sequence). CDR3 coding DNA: TGTGCCAGCAGTTTTTCAGGGGAGGGAAGGGGCTATGGCTACACCTTC. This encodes CASSFSGEGRGYGYTF.

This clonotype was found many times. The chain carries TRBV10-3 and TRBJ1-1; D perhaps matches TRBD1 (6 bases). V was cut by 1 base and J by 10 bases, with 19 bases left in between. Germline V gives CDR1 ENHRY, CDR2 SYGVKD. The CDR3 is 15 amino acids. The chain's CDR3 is CAISEWEEGGRLAFF. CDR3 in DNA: TGTGCCATCAGTGAGTGGGAGGAGGGGGGACGTTTAGCTTTCTTT.

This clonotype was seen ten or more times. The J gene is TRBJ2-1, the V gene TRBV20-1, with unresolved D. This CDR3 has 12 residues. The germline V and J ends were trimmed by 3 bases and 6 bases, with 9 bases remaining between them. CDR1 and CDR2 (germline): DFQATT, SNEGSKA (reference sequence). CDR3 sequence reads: CSASPSLNEQFF. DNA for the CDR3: TGCAGTGCTAGTCCCAGCCTCAATGAGCAGTTCTTC.

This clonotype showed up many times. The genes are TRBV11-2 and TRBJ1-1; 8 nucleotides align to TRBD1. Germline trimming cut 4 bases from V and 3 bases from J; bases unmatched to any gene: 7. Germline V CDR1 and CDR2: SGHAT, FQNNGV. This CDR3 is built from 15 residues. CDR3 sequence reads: CASSSPDRDDTEAFF. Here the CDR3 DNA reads TGTGCCAGCAGCTCCCCGGACAGGGATGACACTGAAGCTTTCTTT.

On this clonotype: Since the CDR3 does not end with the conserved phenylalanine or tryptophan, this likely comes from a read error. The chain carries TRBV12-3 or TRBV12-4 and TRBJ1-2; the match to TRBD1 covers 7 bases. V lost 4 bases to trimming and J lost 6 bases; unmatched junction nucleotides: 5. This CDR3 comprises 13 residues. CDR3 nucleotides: TGTGCCAGCAGTTCGACAGGGCCAGATGGCTACACCAAC. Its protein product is CASSSTGPDGYTN.

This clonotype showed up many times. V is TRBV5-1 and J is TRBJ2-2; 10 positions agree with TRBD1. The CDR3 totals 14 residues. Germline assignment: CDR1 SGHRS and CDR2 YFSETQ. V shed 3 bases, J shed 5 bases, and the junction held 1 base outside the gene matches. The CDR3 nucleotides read TGCGCCAGCAGCTGGGACAGGGGTACCGGGGAGCTGTTTTTT. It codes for CASSWDRGTGELFF.

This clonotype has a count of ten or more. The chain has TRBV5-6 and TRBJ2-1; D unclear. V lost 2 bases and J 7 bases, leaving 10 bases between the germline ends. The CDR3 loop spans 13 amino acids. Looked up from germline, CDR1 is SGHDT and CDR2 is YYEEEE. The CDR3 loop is CASSFLGLNEQFF. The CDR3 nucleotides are TGTGCCAGCAGCTTTTTAGGGTTGAATGAGCAGTTCTTC. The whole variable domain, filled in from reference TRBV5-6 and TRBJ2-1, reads DAGVTQSPTHLIKTRGQQVTLRCSPKSGHDTVSWYQQALGQGPQFIFQYYEEEERQRGNFPDRFSGHQFPNYSSELNVNALLLGDSALYLCASSFLGLNEQFFGPGTRLTVL.

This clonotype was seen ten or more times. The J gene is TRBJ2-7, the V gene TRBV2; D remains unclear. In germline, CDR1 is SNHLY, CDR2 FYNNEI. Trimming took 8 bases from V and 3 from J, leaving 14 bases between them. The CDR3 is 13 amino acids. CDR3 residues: CASGLQMYYEQYF. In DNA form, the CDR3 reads TGTGCCAGCGGTTTGCAGATGTACTACGAGCAGTACTTC.

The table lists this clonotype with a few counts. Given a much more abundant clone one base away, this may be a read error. The DNA of the CDR3 is TGTGCCAGCAGCTCGACAGCCGCCGGCCAGCCCCAGAATTTT. Translating gives CASSSTAAGQPQNF. V usage is TRBV12-3 or TRBV12-4 and J usage is TRBJ1-5; D may be TRBD1 (5 bases). This CDR3 is built from 14 residues.

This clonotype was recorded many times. CDR3 sequence: CASSALLLGIETQYF. The CDR3 DNA reads as TGTGCCAGCAGCGCTCTTCTATTAGGGATAGAGACCCAGTACTTC. This rearrangement joins TRBV7-6 to TRBJ2-5; D remains unclear. The germline V and J ends were trimmed by 5 bases and 4 bases, with 17 bases remaining between them. This CDR3 comprises 15 residues. The germline gives CDR1 SGHVS, CDR2 FNYEAQ. Full variable domain (rest looked up from reference TRBV7-6 and TRBJ2-5): GAGVSQSPRYKVTKRGQDVALRCDPISGHVSLYWYRQALGQGPEFLTYFNYEAQQDKSGLPNDRFSAERPEGSISTLTIQRTEQRDSAMYRCASSALLLGIETQYFGPGTRLLVL.

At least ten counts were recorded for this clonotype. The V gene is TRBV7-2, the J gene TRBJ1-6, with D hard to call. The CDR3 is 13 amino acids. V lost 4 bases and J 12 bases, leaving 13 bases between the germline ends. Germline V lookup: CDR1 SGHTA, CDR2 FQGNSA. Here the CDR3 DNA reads TGTGCCAGCAGCTACCAGGCGGCCCTACCCCTCCACTTT. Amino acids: CASSYQAALPLHF. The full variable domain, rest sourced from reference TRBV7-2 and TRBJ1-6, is GAGVSQSPSNKVTEKGKDVELRCDPISGHTALYWYRQSLGQGLEFLIYFQGNSAPDKSGLPSDRFSAERTGGSVSTLTIQRTQQEDSAVYLCASSYQAALPLHFGNGTRLTVT.